A single TCR beta chain is shown here with its context. Its antigen is as yet unknown. A much larger clone is a single base away; this may be a read error. Primers used in a second PCR of about 6 to 11 cycles were a sample-barcoded 5' primer and a J-beta primer mix. Each cDNA was tagged by a template-switch adaptor containing 12 random nucleotides. TCRdb used MiXCR to reprocess the 5' RACE reads, holding one entry per CDR3 protein. The top ten hold 7.7% of the sample, which has about 1.7 million distinct CDR3 sequences, about 30% seen once. The sample comes from a study of blood T cells in healthy people across ages. Study observations and caveats: The study found more naive CD4+ cells and higher diversity in long-lived than aged donors. No one knew whether donors had CMV, which possibly confounded expanded clonotype changes.

The germline V and J ends were trimmed by 2 bases and 10 bases, with 15 bases remaining between them. There are 14 residues in the CDR3. Per germline, CDR1 LGHDT and CDR2 YNNKEL (reference sequence). The chain employs TRBV3-1 and TRBJ2-1; D may match TRBD1 or TRBD2 (5 bases each). This sequence was found in a woman in her thirties in good health. Material for sequencing was blood. CDR3 nucleotide sequence: TGTGCCAGCAGCCAACGGGGCAGTTCCTACGAGCAGTTCTTC. This codes for CASSQRGSSYEQFF.